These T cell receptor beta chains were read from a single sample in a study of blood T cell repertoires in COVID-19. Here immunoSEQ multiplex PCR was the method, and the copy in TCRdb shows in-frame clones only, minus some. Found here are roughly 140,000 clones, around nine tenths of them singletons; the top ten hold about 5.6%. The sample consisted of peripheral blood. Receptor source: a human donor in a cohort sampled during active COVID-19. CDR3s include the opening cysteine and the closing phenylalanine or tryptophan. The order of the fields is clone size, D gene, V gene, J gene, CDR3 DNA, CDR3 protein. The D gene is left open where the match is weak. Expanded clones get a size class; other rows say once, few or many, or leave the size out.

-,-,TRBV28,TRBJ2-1,TGTGCCTCGTACTCCGCCGGGGATGAGCAGTTCTTC,CASYSAGDEQFF
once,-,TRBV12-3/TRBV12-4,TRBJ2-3,TGTACTACAGTCCGGGGTAGCACAGATACGCAGTATTTT,CTTVRGSTDTQYF
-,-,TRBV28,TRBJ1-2,TGTGCCAGCGGGCAAGGGGGGGCTAACTATGGCTACACCTTC,CASGQGGANYGYTF
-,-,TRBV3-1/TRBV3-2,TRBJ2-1,TGTGCCAGCAGCCGCGGTAGCGCGGACGAGCAGTTCTTC,CASSRGSADEQFF
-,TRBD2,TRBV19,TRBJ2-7,TGTGCCAGTAGTATCCTAGCGGGGGGAGCCTACGAGCAGTACTTC,CASSILAGGAYEQYF
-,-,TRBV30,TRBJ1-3,TGTGCCTGGATGTGGAGCTCTGGAAACACCATATATTTT,CAWMWSSGNTIYF
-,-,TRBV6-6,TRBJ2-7,TGTGCCAGCAGTTATCGCTACGAGCAGTACTTC,CASSYRYEQYF
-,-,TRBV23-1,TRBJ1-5,TGCGCCAGCAGTCATATTAGAGGGGGTTACAATCAGCCCCAGCATTTT,CASSHIRGGYNQPQHF
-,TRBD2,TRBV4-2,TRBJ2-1,TGTGCCAGCAGCCAAGCGGGGGGGCCTGGAGATGAGCAGTTCTTC,CASSQAGGPGDEQFF
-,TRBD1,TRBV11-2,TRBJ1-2,TGTGCCAGCAGCTTAGGGACAGGGTTCGATTTGGACTATGGCTACACCTTC,CASSLGTGFDLDYGYTF
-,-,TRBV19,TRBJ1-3,TGTGCCAGTTCTCGGACAAGCCAAAGCTCTGGAAACACCATATATTTT,CASSRTSQSSGNTIYF
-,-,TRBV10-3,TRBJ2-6,TGTGCCATCAGTGAGGGAGGTGGGGCCAACGTCCTGACTTTC,CAISEGGGANVLTF
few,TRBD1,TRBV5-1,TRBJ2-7,TGCGCCAGCTGCCGAGGGGACAGTTCCTACGAGCAGTACTTC,CASCRGDSSYEQYF
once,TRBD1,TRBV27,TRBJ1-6,TGTGCCAGCAGGACCGGGACAGGGGTAAATTCACCCCTCCACTTT,CASRTGTGVNSPLHF
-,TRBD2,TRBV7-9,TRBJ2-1,TGTGCCAGCAGCTTACTGGCTAGCGGGGTCAATGAGCAGTTCTTC,CASSLLASGVNEQFF
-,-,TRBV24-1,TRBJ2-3,TGTGCCACCAGTGATCCTCCTACAGATACGCAGTATTTT,CATSDPPTDTQYF
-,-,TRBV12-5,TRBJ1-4,TGTGCTAGTGGTTTGGTTGGGGGGAAATACGAAAAACTGTTTTTT,CASGLVGGKYEKLFF
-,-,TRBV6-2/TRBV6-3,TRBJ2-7,TGTGCCAGCAGTTCAGGGGCCGTCTACGAGCAGTACTTC,CASSSGAVYEQYF
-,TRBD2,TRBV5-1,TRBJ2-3,TGCGCCAGCAGCATAGCGGGAGACCCCGATACGCAGTATTTT,CASSIAGDPDTQYF
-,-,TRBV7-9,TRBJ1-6,TGTGCCAGCAGCTTCTTAGGGGGCTATAATTCACCCCTCCACTTT,CASSFLGGYNSPLHF
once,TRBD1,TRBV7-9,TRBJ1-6,TGTGCCAGCAGCTTAGAAGGGGGCGGGTATAATTCACCCCTCCACTTT,CASSLEGGGYNSPLHF